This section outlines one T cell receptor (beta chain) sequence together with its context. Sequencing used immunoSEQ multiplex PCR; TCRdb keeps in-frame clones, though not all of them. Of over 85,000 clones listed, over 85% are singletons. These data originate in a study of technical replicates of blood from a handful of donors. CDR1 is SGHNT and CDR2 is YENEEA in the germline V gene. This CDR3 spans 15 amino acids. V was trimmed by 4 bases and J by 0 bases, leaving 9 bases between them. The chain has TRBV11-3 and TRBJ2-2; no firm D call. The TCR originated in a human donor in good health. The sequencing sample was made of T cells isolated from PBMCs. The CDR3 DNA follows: TGTGCCAGCAGCTCCGCGGCATCGAACACCGGGGAGCTGTTTTTT. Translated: CASSSAASNTGELFF.